This T cell receptor beta chain is drawn from a study of blood T cell repertoires in COVID-19. Turning to the study itself: There were acute and convalescent COVID-19 samples, and they came from the United States, Italy and Spain. The analysed material was cDNA or gDNA that came from T cells, B-cell-depleted T cells, or PBMCs.

Study processing details: Amplification of reference gene primers was used by the study to estimate nucleated cell counts. Here immunoSEQ multiplex PCR was the method, and the copy in TCRdb shows in-frame clones only, minus some. The V and J calls and clone size were taken over from that table, and D and trimming were inferred from the DNA. The sample shows 50,000 to 65,000 clones, approximately 85% of them seen only once. The receptor's source is a human donor in a cohort sampled during active COVID-19. The material sequenced was peripheral blood.

The CDR3 nucleotides read TGTGCCAGCTCACCAGACGGGGGAAGCAATCAGCCCCAGCATTTT. As protein: CASSPDGGSNQPQHF. This chain uses TRBV18 with TRBJ1-5, with a possible D match to TRBD1 (5 bases). This CDR3 has 15 residues. Looked up from germline, CDR1 is KGHSH and CDR2 is LQKENI. V lost 2 bases and J 1 base, leaving 9 bases between the germline ends.